This passage covers 25 T cell receptor beta chains from one sample sequenced in a study of brain T cells in children with intractable seizures. This table comes from immunoSEQ multiplex PCR, and its TCRdb copy is limited to in-frame clones, with some not included. Here the sample spans roughly 120,000 clones, 90% to 95% being singletons. The sequencing here drew on peripheral blood, taken at surgery. The source of these receptors is a boy under two years old with hemimegalencephaly and intractable seizures.

This clone came up once. J is TRBJ1-4 and V is TRBV29-1; TRBD1 might be the D (6 bases). This CDR3 has 15 amino acids. Between the trimmed V and J ends, which lost 1 base and 0 bases, there was a span of 9 bases. Germline lookup yields CDR1 SQVTM and CDR2 ANQGSEA. The CDR3 nucleotides read TGCAGCGTTGAAGCCGAGGGGGCAACTAATGAAAAACTGTTTTTT. Translation: CSVEAEGATNEKLFF.

The V and J genes are TRBV11-2 and TRBJ2-6; TRBD1 agrees at 7 bases. Germline CDR1 and CDR2: SGHAT and FQNNGV. CDR3 length: 15 amino acids. J was trimmed by 3 bases and V by 4 bases; bases with no gene match: 3. For the CDR3, the DNA is TGTGCCAGCAGCTCCAGGGGGTATGGGGCCAACGTCCTGACTTTC. It is translated as CASSSRGYGANVLTF.

The V and J genes are TRBV25-1 and TRBJ2-7; perhaps TRBD2 as D (5 bases). CDR1 is MGHDK, CDR2 SYGVNS, per germline. The CDR3 runs to 15 residues. The V end lost 5 bases, the J end lost 3 bases, and 17 bases lay between the germline ends. The CDR3 spells CASSKGRAGYYEQYF. CDR3 coding DNA: TGTGCCAGCAGTAAAGGTAGGGCGGGCTACTACGAGCAGTACTTC.

The chain couples TRBV30 to TRBJ2-5; 8 bases are shared with TRBD1. With V trimmed by 3 bases and J by 5 bases, 2 bases remained unmatched. Germline values: CDR1 GTSNPN, CDR2 SVGIG (reference sequence). The CDR3 spans 12 residues. For the CDR3, the DNA is TGTGCCTGGAGCTCAGGGGGCGAGACCCAGTACTTC. It is translated as CAWSSGGETQYF. The full variable domain, its missing parts supplied by reference TRBV30 and TRBJ2-5, is SQTIHQWPATLVQPVGSPLSLECTVEGTSNPNLYWYRQAAGRGLQLLFYSVGIGQISSEVPQNLSASRPQDRQFILSSKKLLLSDSGFYLCAWSSGGETQYFGPGTRLLVL.

This chain connects TRBV10-3 to TRBJ2-3, with D possibly being TRBD2 (5 bases). This CDR3 is 12 amino acids long. Germline CDR1 and CDR2: ENHRY and SYGVKD. V lost 6 bases and J lost 1, with 5 bases in between. CDR3 nucleotides: TGTGCCATCAGGAGGGGCACAGATACGCAGTATTTT. Protein sequence: CAIRRGTDTQYF.

This sequence joins TRBV21-1 and TRBJ1-6; no check of the table's D call, TRBD1, against the DNA was made. TRBV21-1 is a recognized pseudogene. The CDR3 runs to 17 residues. CDR3 DNA sequence: TGTGCCAGCAGCAAAGCTGGGGACAGAGCCTCTATAGGGCCCCTCCACTTT. Its protein product is CASSKAGDRASIGPLHF.

This chain uses TRBV18 with TRBJ1-4; D possibly corresponds to TRBD1 (5 bases). Germline CDR1 and CDR2: KGHSH and LQKENI. The V end lost 1 base, the J end lost 2 bases, and 8 bases lay between the germline ends. The CDR3 loop spans 15 amino acids. CDR3 in amino acids: CASSPQWGTNEKLFF. CDR3 in DNA: TGTGCCAGCTCACCACAGTGGGGCACTAATGAAAAACTGTTTTTT.

This rearrangement joins TRBV24-1 to TRBJ2-1, with D possibly TRBD2 on 6 matching bases. Trimming removed 5 bases at V and 7 bases at J, with 8 bases between. The CDR3 has 12 residues. Germline V gene lookup returns CDR1 KGHDR and CDR2 SFDVKD. CDR3 sequence (DNA): TGTGCCACCAGTGGCGGAGGGAATGAGCAGTTCTTC. This translates into CATSGGGNEQFF.

V is TRBV10-1 and J is TRBJ2-2, with 10 bases fitting TRBD2. Per the germline V gene, CDR1 is WNHNN and CDR2 is SYGVQD (reference sequence). This CDR3 spans 15 amino acids. Losses at the gene ends were 4 bases for V and 1 base for J; bases not matched to a gene: 0. The CDR3 DNA sequence: TGCGCCAGCAGTGCTAGCGGGAGGAACACCGGGGAGCTGTTTTTT. It specifies CASSASGRNTGELFF.

The chain carries TRBV6-5 and TRBJ1-6; no clear D gene. The CDR3 spans 13 residues. V was clipped by 2 bases and J by 10 bases, with 9 bases between them. CDR1 and CDR2 (germline): MNHEY, SVGAGI. The CDR3 reads CASSYSPGSPLHF. CDR3 DNA: TGTGCCAGCAGTTACAGCCCAGGCTCACCCCTCCACTTT.

The V call is TRBV28, the J call TRBJ1-2, with unresolved D. The CDR3 consists of 13 residues. CDR1 and CDR2 (germline): MDHEN, SYDVKM. Trimming shortened V by 5 bases and J by 1 base, and 8 bases separated the two germline ends. For the CDR3, the DNA is TGTGCCAGCAGTCCCAACCGTAACTATGGCTACACCTTC. Encoded protein: CASSPNRNYGYTF.

This clone was recorded once. The same CDR3 arises from other DNA sequences in this sample as well. The V gene is TRBV7-8, the J gene TRBJ2-7; the D is unclear. Germline values: CDR1 SGHVS, CDR2 FQNEAQ. V was clipped by 5 bases and J by 6 bases, with 8 bases between them. The CDR3 contains 11 residues. The CDR3 loop is CASSLRGEQYF. DNA for the CDR3: TGTGCCAGCAGCCTCCGTGGCGAGCAGTACTTC.

The chain joins TRBV28 to TRBJ1-5, with 11 bases matching TRBD1. The junction had 9 bases not matched to a gene; V was cut back by 7 bases and J by 4 bases. CDR1 MDHEN and CDR2 SYDVKM come from the germline V gene. The CDR3 loop spans 16 amino acids. CDR3 in amino acids: CASKIRTGGLNQPQHF. CDR3 coding DNA: TGTGCCAGCAAGATTAGGACAGGGGGCCTTAATCAGCCCCAGCATTTT.

This clone was recorded a few times. The genes are TRBV6-1 and TRBJ2-7, with D unresolved. The CDR3 spans 11 residues. Trimming cost V 1 base and J 6 bases, with 4 bases left between them. Germline CDR1 and CDR2: MNHNS and SASEGT. DNA of the CDR3: TGTGCCAGCAGTGAAGGAACCGAGCAGTACTTC. Translation gives CASSEGTEQYF.

The V gene is TRBV28, the J gene TRBJ1-5, with unresolved D. Trimming took 6 bases from V and 7 from J, leaving 10 bases between them. Germline CDR1 MDHEN, CDR2 SYDVKM. This CDR3 has 12 residues. The CDR3 spells CASSQEIQPQHF. CDR3 coding DNA: TGTGCCAGCAGCCAAGAAATCCAGCCCCAGCATTTT.

The V gene is TRBV28, the J gene TRBJ1-1; 7 nucleotides line up with TRBD1. The V gene's germline CDR1 is MDHEN and CDR2 SYDVKM. V lost 5 bases, J lost 4 bases, and 10 bases stayed unmatched. The CDR3 sequence is 15 residues long. DNA of the CDR3: TGTGCCAGCAGTCGACAGGGCCCGATGGGCACTGAAGCTTTCTTT. Its protein is CASSRQGPMGTEAFF.

CDR3 sequence (DNA): TGTGCCAGCAGTGGCTGGACTAGCGGGAGGTCCGACTACGAGCAGTACTTC. This translates into CASSGWTSGRSDYEQYF. This sequence joins TRBV6-4 and TRBJ2-7, with TRBD2 matching over 14 bases. The V gene's germline CDR1 is MRHNA and CDR2 SNTAGT. J gave up 3 bases and V 4 bases, and 8 bases lay outside the gene matches. The CDR3 is 17 amino acids.

The chain recombines TRBV5-1 with TRBJ2-7; 13 bases are a match to TRBD2. The CDR3 sequence is 16 residues long. Germline V lookup: CDR1 SGHRS, CDR2 YFSETQ. The V segment lost 3 bases and the J segment 2 bases; nucleotides outside the gene matches: 5. In DNA form, the CDR3 reads TGCGCCAGCAGCTCGGGACTAGCGGGGATAACCTACGAGCAGTACTTC. Protein sequence: CASSSGLAGITYEQYF.

The sample holds one count of this clone. The chain has TRBV5-1 and TRBJ1-1, with 9 positions matching TRBD1. This CDR3 spans 15 amino acids. Per the germline V gene, CDR1 is SGHRS and CDR2 is YFSETQ. With V trimmed by 0 bases and J by 8 bases, 8 bases remained unmatched. The CDR3 spells CASSLARQGDFEAFF. The CDR3 nucleotides are TGCGCCAGCAGCTTGGCCAGACAGGGGGACTTCGAAGCTTTCTTT. The whole variable domain, filled in from reference TRBV5-1 and TRBJ1-1, reads KAGVTQTPRYLIKTRGQQVTLSCSPISGHRSVSWYQQTPGQGLQFLFEYFSETQRNKGNFPGRFSGRQFSNSRSEMNVSTLELGDSALYLCASSLARQGDFEAFFGQGTRLTVV.

For the CDR3, the DNA is TGTGCCAGTAGTATAGGACTCCGCGGGACAAATGAGCAGTTCTTC. Translating gives CASSIGLRGTNEQFF. This chain joins TRBV19 and TRBJ2-1; D may be TRBD1 or TRBD2 (6 bases each). CDR3 length: 15 residues. Trimming stripped 1 base from V and 7 bases from J, with 14 bases between. In germline, CDR1 is LNHDA, CDR2 SQIVND (reference sequence).

The rearrangement joins TRBV4-1 to TRBJ1-3; 10 bases line up with TRBD1. With 5 bases clipped from V and 2 bases from J, the junction kept 3 bases outside the gene matches. Germline V gene data show CDR1 as MGHRA and CDR2 as YSYEKL. The CDR3 is made up of 15 amino acids. The CDR3 sequence: CASSKGQGAGNTIYF. The CDR3 DNA follows: TGCGCCAGCAGCAAAGGACAGGGGGCTGGAAACACCATATATTTT.

This rearrangement joins TRBV7-3 to TRBJ1-1, with D unresolved. V gave up 2 bases and J gave up 2 bases, with 9 bases separating them. The germline CDR1 and CDR2 sequences are SGHTA and FQGTGA. CDR3 length: 14 residues. CDR3 residues: CASSLGGQNTEAFF. The CDR3 bases are TGTGCCAGCAGCTTAGGAGGGCAAAACACTGAAGCTTTCTTT.

This chain uses TRBV5-1 with TRBJ2-1; perhaps TRBD2 as D (6 bases). V lost 1 base and J 5 bases, leaving 16 bases between the germline ends. The germline V gene encodes CDR1 SGHRS and CDR2 YFSETQ. This CDR3 is 16 amino acids long. CDR3 coding DNA: TGCGCCAGCAGCTTGACTAGCCCCAGGTTGAACAATGAGCAGTTCTTC. This sequence encodes CASSLTSPRLNNEQFF.

The gene calls are TRBV28 and TRBJ1-3; no definite D call. The V gene's germline CDR1 is MDHEN and CDR2 SYDVKM. V was cut by 5 bases and J by 0 bases, with 8 bases left in between. CDR3 size: 14 residues. The CDR3 sequence: CASSAGFSGNTIYF. In nucleotides, the CDR3 is TGTGCCAGCAGTGCCGGGTTCTCTGGAAACACCATATATTTT. Based on the CDR3 plus reference TRBV28 and TRBJ1-3, the full variable domain is DVKVTQSSRYLVKRTGEKVFLECVQDMDHENMFWYRQDPGLGLRLIYFSYDVKMKEKGDIPEGYSVSREKKERFSLILESASTNQTSMYLCASSAGFSGNTIYFGEGSWLTVV.

The gene calls are TRBV10-3 and TRBJ2-7; TRBD2 matches 10 bases. The V gene end was trimmed by 4 bases and the J gene end by 5 bases; junction bases not matched to a gene: 8. The germline CDR1 and CDR2 sequences are ENHRY and SYGVKD. The CDR3 has 15 amino acids. The CDR3: CAISGLAGVRDEQYF. As DNA, the CDR3 is TGTGCCATCAGTGGCCTAGCGGGAGTGCGGGACGAGCAGTACTTC.